The present T cell receptor beta chain was sequenced within a study of blood T cell repertoires in COVID-19. J lost 12 bases, V lost 4 bases, and 14 bases had no gene match. Germline CDR1 reads SGHNT; CDR2 reads YYREEE (reference sequence). The CDR3 has 15 amino acids. TCRdb's table, derived via immunoSEQ multiplex PCR, lists solely in-frame clones and lacks some. The sample has fewer than 350,000 clones, about 86% seen once; the top ten hold about 4.2%. The chain is built from TRBV5-4 and TRBJ1-1; 11 bases match TRBD1. This TCR came from a woman between 40 and 50 years old with acute COVID-19. Input material: PBMCs or T cells enriched from blood (not recorded which). CDR3 nucleotide sequence: TGTGCCAGCAGCCTGGAACGGACAGGGGGCGGGGGAACTTTCTTT. It yields the protein CASSLERTGGGGTFF. Full variable domain (outside the CDR3, taken from reference TRBV5-4 and TRBJ1-1): ETGVTQSPTHLIKTRGQQVTLRCSSQSGHNTVSWYQQALGQGPQFIFQYYREEENGRGNFPPRFSGLQFPNYSSELNVNALELDDSALYLCASSLERTGGGGTFFGQGTRLTVV.